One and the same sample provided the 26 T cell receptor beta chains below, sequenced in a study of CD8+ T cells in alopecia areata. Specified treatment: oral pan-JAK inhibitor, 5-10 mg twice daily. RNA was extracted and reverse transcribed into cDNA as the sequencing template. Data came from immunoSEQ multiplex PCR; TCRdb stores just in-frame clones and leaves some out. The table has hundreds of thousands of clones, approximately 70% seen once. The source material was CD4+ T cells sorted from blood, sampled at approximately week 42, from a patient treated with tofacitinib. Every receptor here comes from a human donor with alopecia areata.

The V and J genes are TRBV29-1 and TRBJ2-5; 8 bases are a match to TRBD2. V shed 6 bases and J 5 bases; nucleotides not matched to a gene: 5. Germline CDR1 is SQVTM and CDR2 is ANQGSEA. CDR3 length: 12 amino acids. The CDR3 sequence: CSVQTSVETQYF. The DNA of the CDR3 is TGCAGCGTCCAGACTAGCGTGGAGACCCAGTACTTC.

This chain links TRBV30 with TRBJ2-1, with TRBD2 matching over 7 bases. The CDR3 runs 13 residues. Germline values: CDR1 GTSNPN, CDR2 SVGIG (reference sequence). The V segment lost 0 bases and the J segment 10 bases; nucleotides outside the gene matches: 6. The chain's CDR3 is CAWSVQRGLEQFF. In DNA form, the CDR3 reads TGTGCCTGGAGTGTACAGCGGGGCTTAGAGCAGTTCTTC.

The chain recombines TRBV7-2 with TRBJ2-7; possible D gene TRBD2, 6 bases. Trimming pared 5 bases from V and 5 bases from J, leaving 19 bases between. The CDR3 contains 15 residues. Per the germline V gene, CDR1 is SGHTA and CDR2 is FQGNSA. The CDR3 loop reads CASSAAPTSSHEQYF. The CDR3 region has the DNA TGTGCCAGCAGCGCAGCACCGACTAGTTCCCACGAGCAGTACTTC. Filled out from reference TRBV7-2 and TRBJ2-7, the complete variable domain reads GAGVSQSPSNKVTEKGKDVELRCDPISGHTALYWYRQSLGQGLEFLIYFQGNSAPDKSGLPSDRFSAERTGGSVSTLTIQRTQQEDSAVYLCASSAAPTSSHEQYFGPGTRLTVT.

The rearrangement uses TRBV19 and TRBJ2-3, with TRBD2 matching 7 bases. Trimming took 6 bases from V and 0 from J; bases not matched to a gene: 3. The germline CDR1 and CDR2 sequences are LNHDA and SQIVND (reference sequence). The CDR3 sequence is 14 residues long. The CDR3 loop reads CASSERGSTDTQYF. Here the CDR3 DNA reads TGTGCCAGTAGCGAGCGGGGTAGCACAGATACGCAGTATTTT.

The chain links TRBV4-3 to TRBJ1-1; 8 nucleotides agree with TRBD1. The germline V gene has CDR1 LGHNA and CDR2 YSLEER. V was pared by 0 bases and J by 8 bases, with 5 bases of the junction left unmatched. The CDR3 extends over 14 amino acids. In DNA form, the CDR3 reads TGCGCCAGCAGCCAAGAATTCGGACAGGGAGAAGCTTTCTTT. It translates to CASSQEFGQGEAFF.

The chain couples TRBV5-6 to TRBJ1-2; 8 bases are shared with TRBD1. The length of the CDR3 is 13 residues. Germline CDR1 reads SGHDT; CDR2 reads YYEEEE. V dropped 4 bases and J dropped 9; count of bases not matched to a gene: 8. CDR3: CASSPGQGQRYTF. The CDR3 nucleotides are TGTGCCAGCAGCCCAGGACAGGGTCAGCGCTACACCTTC.

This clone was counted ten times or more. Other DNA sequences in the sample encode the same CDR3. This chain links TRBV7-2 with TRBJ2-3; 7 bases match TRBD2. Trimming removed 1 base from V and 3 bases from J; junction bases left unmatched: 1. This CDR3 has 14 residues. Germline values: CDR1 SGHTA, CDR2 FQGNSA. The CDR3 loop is CASSLVGRTDTQYF. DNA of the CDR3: TGTGCCAGCAGCTTAGTCGGGAGGACAGATACGCAGTATTTT.

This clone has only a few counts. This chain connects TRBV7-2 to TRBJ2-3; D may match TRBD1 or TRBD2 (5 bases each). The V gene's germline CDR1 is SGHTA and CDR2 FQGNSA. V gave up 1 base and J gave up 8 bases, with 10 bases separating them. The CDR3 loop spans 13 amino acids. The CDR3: CASSLDARGTQYF. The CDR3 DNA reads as TGTGCCAGCAGCTTAGACGCGAGGGGTACGCAGTATTTT.

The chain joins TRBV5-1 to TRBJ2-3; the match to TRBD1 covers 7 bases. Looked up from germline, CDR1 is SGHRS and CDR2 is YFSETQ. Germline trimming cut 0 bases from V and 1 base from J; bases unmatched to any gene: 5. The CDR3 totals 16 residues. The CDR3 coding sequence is TGCGCCAGCAGCTTGGAGGCAGGGGGAGGCACAGATACGCAGTATTTT. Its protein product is CASSLEAGGGTDTQYF.

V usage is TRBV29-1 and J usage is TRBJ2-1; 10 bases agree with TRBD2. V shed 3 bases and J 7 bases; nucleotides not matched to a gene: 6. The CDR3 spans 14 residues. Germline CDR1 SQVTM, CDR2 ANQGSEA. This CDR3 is CSVDPAGGFNEQFF. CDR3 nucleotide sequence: TGCAGCGTTGATCCAGCGGGGGGGTTTAATGAGCAGTTCTTC.

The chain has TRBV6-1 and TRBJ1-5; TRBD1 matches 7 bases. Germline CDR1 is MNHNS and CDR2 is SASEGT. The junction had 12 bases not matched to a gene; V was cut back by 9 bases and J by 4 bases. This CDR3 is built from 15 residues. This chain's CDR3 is CASDDRAVRNQPQHF. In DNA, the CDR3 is TGTGCCAGTGACGACAGGGCAGTGAGAAATCAGCCCCAGCATTTT.

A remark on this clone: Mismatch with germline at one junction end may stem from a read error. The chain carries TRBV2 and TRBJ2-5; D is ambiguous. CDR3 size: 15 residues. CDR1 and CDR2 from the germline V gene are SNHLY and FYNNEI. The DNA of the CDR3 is TGTGCCGGCAGGACCCCGAGGCCTCCAGAAGAGACCCAGTACTTC. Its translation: CAGRTPRPPEETQYF. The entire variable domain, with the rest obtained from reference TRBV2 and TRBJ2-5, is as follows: EPEVTQTPSHQVTQMGQEVILRCVPISNHLYFYWYRQILGQKVEFLVSFYNNEISEKSEIFDDQFSVERPDGSNFTLKIRSTKLEDSAMYFCAGRTPRPPEETQYFGPGTRLLVL.

The CDR3 DNA sequence: TGCGCCAGCAGCCAAGGCCGGGACAGGGCGGCTGGCTACACCTTC. Its translation is CASSQGRDRAAGYTF. The rearrangement uses TRBV4-3 and TRBJ1-2, with 9 nucleotides matching TRBD1. The CDR3 runs to 15 residues. V lost 1 base and J lost 7; bases outside the gene matches: 7. CDR1 and CDR2 from the germline V gene are LGHNA and YSLEER.

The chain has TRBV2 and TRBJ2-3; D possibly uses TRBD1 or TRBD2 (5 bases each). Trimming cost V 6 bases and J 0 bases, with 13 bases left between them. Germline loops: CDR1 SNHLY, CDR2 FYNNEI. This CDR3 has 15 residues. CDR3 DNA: TGTGCCAGCAGACCTCGGGGCTTAAGCACAGATACGCAGTATTTT. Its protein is CASRPRGLSTDTQYF.

The CDR3 here is CASIPRSGRNTGELFF. The CDR3 DNA is TGTGCCAGCATCCCAAGATCGGGACGAAACACCGGGGAGCTGTTTTTT. This chain links TRBV27 with TRBJ2-2; perhaps D is TRBD1 or TRBD2 (5 bases each). The CDR3 length is 16 residues. Trimming took 7 bases from V and 2 from J, leaving 17 bases between them. Germline lookup yields CDR1 MNHEY and CDR2 SMNVEV (reference sequence).

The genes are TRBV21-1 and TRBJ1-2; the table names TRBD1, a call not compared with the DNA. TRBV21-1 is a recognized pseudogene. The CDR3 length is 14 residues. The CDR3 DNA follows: TGTGCCATCCCCAGTACCGACAGGGTCAATGGCTACACCTTC. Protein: CAIPSTDRVNGYTF.

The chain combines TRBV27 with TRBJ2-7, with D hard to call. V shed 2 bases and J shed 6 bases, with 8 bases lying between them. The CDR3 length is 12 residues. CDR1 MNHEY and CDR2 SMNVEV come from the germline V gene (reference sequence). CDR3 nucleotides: TGTGCCAGCAGTTTAGTGGTCTGCGAGCAGTACTTC. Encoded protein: CASSLVVCEQYF.

This CDR3 reads CSAMTENQPQHF. CDR3 DNA: TGCAGCGCTATGACAGAAAATCAGCCCCAGCATTTT. The chain couples TRBV29-1 to TRBJ1-5; D perhaps matches TRBD1 (5 bases). The germline V gene has CDR1 SQVTM and CDR2 ANQGSEA. The CDR3 is 12 residues long. Trimming shortened V by 7 bases and J by 4 bases, and 11 bases separated the two germline ends.

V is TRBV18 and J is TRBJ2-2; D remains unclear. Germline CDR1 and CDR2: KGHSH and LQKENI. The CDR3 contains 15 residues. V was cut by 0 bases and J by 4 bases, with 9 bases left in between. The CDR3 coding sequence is TGTGCCAGCTCACCACCGAGTACTCCCACCGGGGAGCTGTTTTTT. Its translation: CASSPPSTPTGELFF.

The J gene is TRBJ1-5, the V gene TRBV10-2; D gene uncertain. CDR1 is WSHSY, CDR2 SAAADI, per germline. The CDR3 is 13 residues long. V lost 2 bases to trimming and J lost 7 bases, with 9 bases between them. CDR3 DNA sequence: TGCGCCAGCAGTGAGAGTGGGTGGCAGCCCCAGCATTTT. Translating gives CASSESGWQPQHF.

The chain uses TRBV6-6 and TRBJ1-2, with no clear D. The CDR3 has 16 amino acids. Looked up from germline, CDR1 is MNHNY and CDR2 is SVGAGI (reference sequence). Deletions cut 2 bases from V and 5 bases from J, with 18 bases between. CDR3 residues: CASSYGSHRDNYGYTF. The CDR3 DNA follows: TGTGCCAGCAGTTACGGGAGCCACCGAGATAATTATGGCTACACCTTC.

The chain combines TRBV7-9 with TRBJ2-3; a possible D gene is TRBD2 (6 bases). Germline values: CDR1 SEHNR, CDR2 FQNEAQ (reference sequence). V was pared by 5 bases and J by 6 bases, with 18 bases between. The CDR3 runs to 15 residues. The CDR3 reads CASSRFGSPMDTQYF. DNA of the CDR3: TGTGCCAGCAGCCGGTTCGGGAGCCCCATGGATACGCAGTATTTT.

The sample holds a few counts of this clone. In DNA form, the CDR3 reads TGTGCCTACCGGGCTCGGTATGGCTACACCTTC. This translates into CAYRARYGYTF. The chain recombines TRBV30 with TRBJ1-2, with D hard to call. This CDR3 is built from 11 residues. Trimming took 7 bases from V and 5 from J, leaving 11 bases between them. Looked up from germline, CDR1 is GTSNPN and CDR2 is SVGIG (reference sequence).

The DNA for the CDR3 is TGTGCCTGGAGGACCCCAGGGGGAAGATACGAGCAGTACTTC. Amino acids: CAWRTPGGRYEQYF. This chain links TRBV30 with TRBJ2-7; 7 nucleotides match TRBD1. Germline loops: CDR1 GTSNPN, CDR2 SVGIG (reference sequence). The CDR3 length is 14 residues. V gave up 3 bases and J gave up 4 bases; unmatched junction bases: 9.

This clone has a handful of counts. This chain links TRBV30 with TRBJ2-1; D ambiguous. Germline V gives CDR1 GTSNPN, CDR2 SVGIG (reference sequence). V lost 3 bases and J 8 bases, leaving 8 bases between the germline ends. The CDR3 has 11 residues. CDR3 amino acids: CAWSNTDEQFF. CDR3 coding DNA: TGTGCCTGGAGCAATACCGATGAGCAGTTCTTC.

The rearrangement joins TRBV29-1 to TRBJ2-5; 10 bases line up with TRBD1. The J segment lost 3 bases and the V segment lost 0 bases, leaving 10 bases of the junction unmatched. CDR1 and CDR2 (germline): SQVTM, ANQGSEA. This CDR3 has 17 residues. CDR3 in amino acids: CSVEDYYSTGGEETQYF. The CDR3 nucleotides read TGCAGCGTTGAAGACTATTACTCGACAGGGGGCGAAGAGACCCAGTACTTC.